This T cell receptor beta chain was sequenced for a study of blood T cell repertoires in COVID-19. How the authors handled the data: Quantification of nucleated cells was approximated via reference gene primer amplification. Profiling relied on immunoSEQ multiplex PCR, and the TCRdb table lists in-frame clones only, not all of them. V and J calls and clone size are as listed in that table; D and trimming were resolved from the DNA. Seen here are approximately 200,000 clones, about 85% observed once, and the top ten hold 10% to 14%. The germline CDR1 and CDR2 sequences are GTSNPN and SVGIG (reference sequence). Between the trimmed V and J ends, which lost 0 bases and 4 bases, there was a span of 15 bases. The CDR3 runs 15 residues.

The sample consisted of PBMCs or T cells enriched from blood (not recorded which). This chain connects TRBV30 to TRBJ1-2; D gene uncertain. This sequence originates from a young man who had recovered from COVID-19. The CDR3, as DNA: TGTGCCTGGAGTGTACTGGGAGGGCTGGGCTATGGCTACACCTTC. Its protein product is CAWSVLGGLGYGYTF.